The present T cell receptor beta chain was sequenced within a study of blood T cell repertoires in COVID-19. CDR3 length equals 16 residues. V shed 4 bases and J 3 bases; nucleotides not matched to a gene: 10. Germline values: CDR1 LGHDT, CDR2 YNNKEL (reference sequence). This clone was seen a handful of times. Only in-frame clones appear in the TCRdb table, and some are missing; sequencing was by immunoSEQ multiplex PCR. The table records more than 200,000 clones, around 83% of them present only once. The receptor comes from a woman between 50 and 59 years old with acute or convalescent COVID-19. Sequencing was performed on peripheral blood. This chain joins TRBV3-1 (or the pseudogene TRBV3-2) and TRBJ1-2; 8 bases map to TRBD1. The CDR3 DNA reads TGTGCCAGCAGCCCCCCAACACAGGGGGGACACTATGGCTACACCTTC. It encodes CASSPPTQGGHYGYTF.